Listed below are T cell receptor beta chains from one sample, sequenced in a study of identical twins. TCRdb passed the 5' RACE reads through MiXCR, listing each CDR3 protein once. The sample records approximately 700,000 distinct CDR3 sequences, 18% being singletons. These data are also associated with another study on T cells expressing NK-cell markers.

Sequenced sample: PBMCs. The source is a woman aged 18-29 years in good health. CDR3s include the opening cysteine and the closing phenylalanine or tryptophan.

>TRBJ2-3|TRBV5-1
CASSAGTGRADTQYF
>TRBJ2-1|TRBV29-1
CSVGADYNEQFF
>TRBJ2-1|TRBV4-1
CASSQKRANEQFF
>TRBJ2-7|TRBV10-3
CAISNDGYEQYF
>TRBJ1-2|TRBV7-3
CASNDRRGDPNYGYTF
>TRBJ2-2|TRBV20-1
CSARSGEVAGELFF
>TRBJ1-4|TRBV20-1
CSARDVGRGVLNEKLFF
>TRBJ2-1|TRBV12-5
CASGLTGGPNNEQFF
>TRBJ2-7|TRBV6-5
CASSYSISSTNEQYF
>TRBJ2-7|TRBV20-1
CSATKAHEQYF
>TRBJ2-5|TRBV6-5
CASSYSGTRGQETQYF
>TRBJ2-5|TRBV19
CASSIDLRGRETQYF
>TRBJ2-1|TRBV4-3
CASCRTAGTYNEQFF
>TRBJ1-2|TRBV6-6
CASKTAGLYGYTF
>TRBJ2-2|TRBV10-3
CAISGQANTGELFF
>TRBJ2-5|TRBV12-3/TRBV12-4
CASTPPGQETQYF
>TRBJ2-7|TRBV11-1
CASSYSGTRIFGDYEQYF
>TRBJ1-2|TRBV6-1
CASRPGYTF
>TRBJ2-4|TRBV12-3/TRBV12-4
CASSLSGKNIQYF
>TRBJ2-1|TRBV12-3/TRBV12-4
CASSPGTSGGDEQFF
>TRBJ1-2|TRBV4-3
CASSHPGVNYGYTF
>TRBJ2-3|TRBV7-2
CASTPLSGGALSYF
>TRBJ2-2|TRBV29-1
CSVEDRGGMTGELFF
>TRBJ2-3|TRBV9
CASSVETSGGPTDTQYF
>TRBJ2-1|TRBV7-9
CASSLPDRGPWNEQFF
>TRBJ2-1|TRBV25-1
CASSPTFQSRANNEQFF
>TRBJ2-3|TRBV7-2
CASSRMLAGGFLDTQYF
>TRBJ2-2|TRBV10-3
CATRTSADGELFF
>TRBJ1-1|TRBV6-6
CASKLSGGAELF
>TRBJ1-4|TRBV15
CATSRGDLNQLFF
>TRBJ2-7|TRBV12-3/TRBV12-4
CASSPSGDRGYEQYF
>TRBJ2-5|TRBV29-1
CSVDLTAGRQETQYF
>TRBJ1-1|TRBV6-4
CASRERGRLNTEAFF
>TRBJ1-1|TRBV15
CATSREIGGAMNTEAFF
>TRBJ2-2|TRBV10-3
CAISVSGRSTGELFF
>TRBJ2-7|TRBV20-1
CSARAPPQGADEQYF
>TRBJ1-4|TRBV20-1
CSAQPLTGRNEKLFF
>TRBJ1-1|TRBV29-1
CSVGSGGTEAFF
>TRBJ2-5|TRBV25-1
CASSVNRETQYF
>TRBJ2-3|TRBV20-1
CSARDRSGVGSDTQYF
>TRBJ1-2|TRBV7-9
CASSLRSGSPGYTF
>TRBJ1-4|TRBV5-1
CASSLEGQGNEKLFF
>TRBJ1-2|TRBV5-6
CASSFGGGDDYGYTF
>TRBJ1-1|TRBV6-1
CASSEEGHTEAFF
>TRBJ2-1|TRBV20-1
CSAPHAGGSPNEQFF
>TRBJ2-1|TRBV9
CASRGLSGEQFF
>TRBJ1-4|TRBV12-3/TRBV12-4
CASSFVPNEKLFF